This note documents a single T cell receptor (beta chain) sequence. These data belong to a study of blood T cell repertoires in COVID-19. V shed 8 bases and J shed 9 bases, with 8 bases lying between them. The germline gives CDR1 LNHNV, CDR2 YYDKDF (reference sequence). The CDR3 totals 10 residues. The data were produced by immunoSEQ multiplex PCR, yet TCRdb's version contains in-frame clones alone and is incomplete. This sample carries roughly 200,000 clones, roughly 89% of them seen once, and the ten largest clones take around 0.88%. This TCR was sampled from a woman between 18 and 30 years old who had recovered from COVID-19. V and J are TRBV15 and TRBJ1-5; a weak D match, TRBD1 (5 bases). Sequences were obtained from peripheral blood. The CDR3 spells CATGAWPQHF. The DNA of the CDR3 is TGTGCCACCGGGGCGTGGCCCCAGCATTTT.